This T cell receptor beta chain was found in a study of human T cells and chemical hapten exposure (dated by TCRdb to about 2021). In the study overall: For sensitization, 2% DPC in acetone was applied to a roughly 2 cm by roughly 2 cm area of upper inner arm skin. Libraries were combined into a pool for sequencing, and differences in TCR yield between samples came mainly from small differences in library volumes within the pool. In alopecia patients, the study followed how the peripheral blood TCR repertoire changed in vivo over primary and secondary sensitization to diphenylcyclopropenone (DPC), a hapten. Weekly therapeutic DPC doses were additionally applied to the scalp of patients throughout the roughly 22-week study period. Blood samples were taken from patients before sensitization (week 0) and then at 2, 6 and about 24 weeks after DPC sensitization. The mostly female patient cohort included alopecia areata with under or over 50% scalp involvement, alopecia totalis and alopecia universalis. Blood for TCR sequencing was provided by twenty-nine alopecia patients at one to four time points (pre-sensitization, 2, 6 and 24 weeks). Patch tests used Finn chambers with 0.01% DPC on the upper back, scored after 6 days by International Contact Dermatitis Research Group standards.

The germline V gene encodes CDR1 SGHTA and CDR2 FQGNSA. Taken from cysteine to phenylalanine, the CDR3 has 15 residues. The CDR3 DNA has 45 bases and is translated from base 1. V is clipped by 1 base and J by 7 bases, and the sequence between their germline boundaries is 14 bases long. The time point label on this specimen signifies: pre-sensitization, week 0. Sample treatment or condition, as interpreted from the label and publication: therapeutic diphenylcyclopropenone sensitization with weekly scalp DPC. At every patch-test visit, the blood draw took place before the patch test was put on. Eligible patients were aged 18 to 70, diagnosed with alopecia, deemed suitable for DPC therapy, and excluded if pregnant. Total RNA was isolated from unfractionated whole blood collected in Tempus Blood RNA tubes. The sample holds a few counts of this clonotype. Its antigen is unknown. Base qualities are not at hand, and no much larger clone is one base apart.

Study-wide findings and limitations: A positive correlation was found between the number of PT1 expanded TCRs and patch test score, with significance reached at thresholds 8, 16 and 32 but not 4. Expanded TCRs formed significantly more large CDR3 similarity clusters than pre-sensitization or healthy control sets, consistent with antigen-driven responses. Alopecia, a presumed autoimmune disease, was present in all patients, so the immune response of the patients might differ from that of healthy individuals. DPC sensitization did not change how many TCRs were above 1 in 1000 frequency, and no evidence was found of alterations in global repertoire structure. Repeated subsampling changed both the strength of the expansion versus patch-test correlation and the threshold at which the correlation became significant.

The library was prepared using RACE. Data came from a NextSeq 500. During library preparation, unique molecular identifiers were attached to individual cDNA molecules so that TCRs could be counted quantitatively and reproducibly. Each blood RNA sample was used to sequence both TCR alpha and TCR beta chains. The paper's data handling went like this. The median number of TCRs per sample was roughly 94,000, ranging from 23,224 to 690,600. The Decombinator software suite was used to annotate V, J and CDR3 in the TCR reads. Every sample was subsampled to the same number of TCRs (28,000) for the PS versus PT1 abundance plots. TCRs were defined as expanded if absent before sensitization and observed at least eight times at the 2-week time point. TCRdb redid the processing of the public reads, applying fastp at Q25 and MiXCR, and retained in-frame beta chains. Rows with a matching CDR3 protein are joined into one entry that keeps the most common DNA and genes. TCRdb assigned the V and J calls; the authors' analysis was not used. For this sample there are about 120,000 distinct CDR3 sequences; roughly 14% appear just once. The ten largest account for about 3% of the sample.

This sequence originates from a woman in her late teens or twenties with alopecia areata. Some clones in this sample may be carry-over from other donors' samples. The sequence is built from TRBV7-2 and TRBJ1-5; no D segment can be confidently identified. This specimen was whole blood, taken in connection with sensitization to the hapten diphenylcyclopropenone (DPC). This receptor carries the CDR3 CASSLGGSGEQPQHF. The DNA sequence is given as TGTGCCAGCAGCTTAGGAGGGAGTGGGGAACAGCCCCAGCATTTT.